The T cell receptor (beta chain) described here comes from a study of T cell responses to AZD1222 COVID-19 vaccine. Points from the study as a whole: Among the donors, most were white British and more were female, and clonal diversity was possibly underestimated.

Sequencing was performed with immunoSEQ multiplex PCR; in TCRdb, only in-frame clones are kept and a portion is missing. The profile shows some 170,000 clones, around 90% of them singletons. This clone showed up just a few times. Its antigen is currently unknown. From germline, CDR1 is MNHEY and CDR2 SMNVEV (reference sequence). With V trimmed by 2 bases and J by 6 bases, 10 bases remained unmatched. The CDR3 length is 16 residues. The starting material was peripheral blood, obtained on day 0 of AZD1222 vaccination. The chain is built from TRBV27 and TRBJ2-7; 10 positions match TRBD2. The source of this sequence is an adult in good health. CDR3: CASSLSEAGGVGEQYF. DNA for the CDR3: TGTGCCAGCAGTTTAAGTGAAGCGGGAGGGGTAGGCGAGCAGTACTTC.